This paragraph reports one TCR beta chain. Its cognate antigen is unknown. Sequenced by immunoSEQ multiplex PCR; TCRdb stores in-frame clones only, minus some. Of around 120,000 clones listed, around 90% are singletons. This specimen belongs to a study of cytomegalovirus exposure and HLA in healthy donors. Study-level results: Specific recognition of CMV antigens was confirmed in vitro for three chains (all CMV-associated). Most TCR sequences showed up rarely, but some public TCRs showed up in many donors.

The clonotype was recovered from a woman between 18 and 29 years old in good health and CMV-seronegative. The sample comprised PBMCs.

As DNA, the CDR3 is TGTGCCAGCAGCTTAGATCATAACACTGAAGCTTTCTTT. It encodes CASSLDHNTEAFF. The chain recombines TRBV11-2 with TRBJ1-1; unclear D gene. Germline-derived CDR1 and CDR2 are SGHAT and FQNNGV. Trimming took off 0 bases at V and 2 bases at J, with 4 bases between the two ends. This CDR3 has 13 amino acids.